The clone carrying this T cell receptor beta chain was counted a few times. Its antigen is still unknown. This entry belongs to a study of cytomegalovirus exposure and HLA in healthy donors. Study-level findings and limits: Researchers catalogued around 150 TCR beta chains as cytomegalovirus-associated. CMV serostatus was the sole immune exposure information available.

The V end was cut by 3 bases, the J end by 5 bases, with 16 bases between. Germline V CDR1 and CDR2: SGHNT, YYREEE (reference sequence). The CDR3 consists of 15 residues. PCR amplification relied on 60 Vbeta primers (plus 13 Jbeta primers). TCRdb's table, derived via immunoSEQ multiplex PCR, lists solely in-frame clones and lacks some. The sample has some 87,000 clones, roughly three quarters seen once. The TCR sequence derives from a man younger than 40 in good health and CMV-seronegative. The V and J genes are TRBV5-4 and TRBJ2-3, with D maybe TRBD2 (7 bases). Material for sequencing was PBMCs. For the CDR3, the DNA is TGTGCCAGCAGCTCCTCGGGGGGCCCGGGAGATACGCAGTATTTT. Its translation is CASSSSGGPGDTQYF.